Following are 20 T cell receptor beta chains from one sample sequenced in a study of memory CD4+ T cells and cytomegalovirus serostatus. The sort gate was single viable CD3+CD4+CD8-CD45RO+ cells for memory CD4+ T cells. Clones were read by immunoSEQ multiplex PCR, and TCRdb kept only the in-frame ones, dropping some. Altogether 40,000 to 45,000 clones are present, 76% being singletons, with the ten largest covering 1.5% to 2%. The sample consisted of memory CD4+ T cells from blood. The receptor source for this set is an adult in good health and CMV-seronegative.

In its sample, this clone was seen a few times. V and J are TRBV18 and TRBJ1-1, with no clear D. CDR1 is KGHSH and CDR2 is LQKENI in the germline V gene. V dropped 5 bases and J dropped 0 bases, with 10 bases sitting between them. The CDR3 has 14 residues. The CDR3: CASSSASLNTEAFF. In nucleotides, the CDR3 is TGTGCCAGCTCATCGGCCAGCTTGAACACTGAAGCTTTCTTT.

The CDR3 DNA follows: TGTGCCAGCAGTCGGTCGGGACTAGGGGTTTACACTGAAGCTTTCTTT. Protein sequence: CASSRSGLGVYTEAFF. The genes are TRBV27 and TRBJ1-1, with D tentatively TRBD1 (5 bases). Germline CDR1 and CDR2: MNHEY and SMNVEV (reference sequence). The CDR3 totals 16 residues. V was trimmed by 5 bases and J by 3 bases, leaving 19 bases between them.

The chain uses TRBV11-1 and TRBJ2-5; no clear D gene. The CDR3 totals 14 residues. The V end was cut by 6 bases, the J end by 6 bases, with 17 bases between. Looked up from germline, CDR1 is SGHAT and CDR2 is FQDESV (reference sequence). DNA for the CDR3: TGTGCCAGCAGTTCCGAGATCTCGGCGCAGACCCAGTACTTC. Residues: CASSSEISAQTQYF.

The sample holds one count of this clone. The J gene is TRBJ2-1, the V gene TRBV29-1; maybe TRBD1 (6 bases). Germline CDR1 SQVTM, CDR2 ANQGSEA. The CDR3 has 15 residues. V was clipped by 6 bases and J by 0 bases, with 15 bases between them. The CDR3 sequence: CSVGTTGSSYNEQFF. The CDR3 DNA sequence: TGCAGCGTGGGCACTACAGGGTCCTCCTACAATGAGCAGTTCTTC.

J is TRBJ2-1 and V is TRBV10-1; 8 bases agree with TRBD1. Germline values: CDR1 WNHNN, CDR2 SYGVQD (reference sequence). V lost 3 bases, J lost 6 bases, and 4 bases stayed unmatched. The CDR3 sequence is 14 residues long. The CDR3 here is CASSEGQGINEQFF. The CDR3 DNA sequence: TGCGCCAGCAGTGAAGGACAGGGCATCAATGAGCAGTTCTTC.

This clone was detected a few times. This sequence joins TRBV5-5 and TRBJ2-7; the D is unclear. V was pared by 4 bases and J by 0 bases, with 11 bases between. The CDR3 has 14 residues. CDR1 and CDR2 (germline): SGHKS, YYEKEE (reference sequence). For the CDR3, the DNA is TGTGCCAGCAGCCCCACGGAGAGCTCCTACGAGCAGTACTTC. Translated, it gives CASSPTESSYEQYF.

The CDR3 region is CASSVKTGTDTQYF. CDR3 in DNA: TGTGCCAGCAGCGTAAAGACAGGGACAGATACGCAGTATTTT. This chain joins TRBV9 and TRBJ2-3, with 7 bases identical to TRBD1. Germline V gene data show CDR1 as SGDLS and CDR2 as YYNGEE. The V and J ends lost 1 base and 3 bases, in that order; junction bases with no gene match: 2. CDR3 length equals 14 residues. Full variable domain (rest looked up from reference TRBV9 and TRBJ2-3): DSGVTQTPKHLITATGQRVTLRCSPRSGDLSVYWYQQSLDQGLQFLIQYYNGEERAKGNILERFSAQQFPDLHSELNLSSLELGDSALYFCASSVKTGTDTQYFGPGTRLTVL.

This clone was seen more than once but under ten times. V is TRBV7-8 and J is TRBJ2-3, with D possibly called TRBD1 or TRBD2 (5 bases each). Trimming removed 3 bases at V and 2 bases at J, with 9 bases between. The V gene's germline CDR1 is SGHVS and CDR2 FQNEAQ. There are 14 residues in the CDR3. CDR3 region: CASSFEGSTDTQYF. CDR3 nucleotide sequence: TGTGCCAGCAGCTTTGAGGGGTCCACAGATACGCAGTATTTT.

The CDR3 sequence: CASSYSSVGQSYEQYF. Here the CDR3 DNA reads TGTGCCAGCAGTTACTCTTCGGTCGGGCAGTCCTACGAGCAGTACTTC. V gene TRBV6-6 combines with J gene TRBJ2-7; D unclear. Per germline, CDR1 MNHNY and CDR2 SVGAGI (reference sequence). The ends were cut back, 0 bases at V and 1 base at J, with 13 bases in the middle. The CDR3 sequence is 16 residues long.

The rearrangement links TRBV15 to TRBJ1-1; D ambiguous. V lost 1 base to trimming and J lost 4 bases, with 10 bases between them. Germline CDR1 is LNHNV and CDR2 is YYDKDF (reference sequence). The CDR3 length is 14 residues. The CDR3 DNA sequence: TGTGCCACCAGCAGAGCGGAGGGAGGCACTGAAGCTTTCTTT. Amino acid sequence: CATSRAEGGTEAFF.

The V and J genes are TRBV5-6 and TRBJ2-5; a possible D gene is TRBD1 (5 bases). V lost 2 bases and J lost 2, with 13 bases in between. The germline V gene has CDR1 SGHDT and CDR2 YYEEEE. This CDR3 has 15 amino acids. The CDR3 spells CASSFYRTSQETQYF. The CDR3 region has the DNA TGTGCCAGCAGCTTTTACCGGACAAGTCAAGAGACCCAGTACTTC.

The CDR3 DNA reads TGTGCCAGCAGTGGCCCGACTAACCGGGAATACGAGCAGTACTTC. Its translation: CASSGPTNREYEQYF. The gene calls are TRBV25-1 and TRBJ2-7, with TRBD2 as a possible D gene (5 bases). The ends were cut back, 4 bases at V and 4 bases at J, with 17 bases in the middle. Germline values: CDR1 MGHDK, CDR2 SYGVNS. This CDR3 is 15 amino acids long.

The chain combines TRBV5-6 with TRBJ2-1; D gene ambiguous. The CDR3 sequence is 15 residues long. CDR1 and CDR2 from the germline V gene are SGHDT and YYEEEE. Trimming shortened V by 0 bases and J by 0 bases, and 7 bases separated the two germline ends. The CDR3 DNA follows: TGTGCCAGCAGCTTGGCTTATTTCTCCTACAATGAGCAGTTCTTC. It encodes CASSLAYFSYNEQFF.

This chain connects TRBV6-1 to TRBJ1-2; D is unclear. The CDR3 runs 12 residues. V shed 7 bases and J shed 8 bases, with 14 bases lying between them. Germline V gives CDR1 MNHNS, CDR2 SASEGT. The CDR3 DNA is TGTGCCAGCACCCTGGAAGTCTACGGCTACACCTTC. Translating it yields CASTLEVYGYTF.

The chain joins TRBV10-3 to TRBJ2-2, with D tentatively TRBD2 (5 bases). This CDR3 is 16 amino acids long. The V gene's germline CDR1 is ENHRY and CDR2 SYGVKD. V gave up 4 bases and J gave up 0 bases, with 12 bases separating them. CDR3 DNA sequence: TGTGCCATCAGTGTCGACGGAGGATCGAACACCGGGGAGCTGTTTTTT. Translating gives CAISVDGGSNTGELFF.

This clone turned up a few times. This chain uses TRBV7-3 with TRBJ1-1, with D hard to call. The CDR3 contains 15 residues. With 2 bases removed from V and 0 bases from J, the gap between germline ends came to 10 bases. From germline, CDR1 is SGHTA and CDR2 FQGTGA. The CDR3 reads CASSLARHMNTEAFF. CDR3 bases: TGTGCCAGCAGCTTAGCCAGGCACATGAACACTGAAGCTTTCTTT.

The rearrangement joins TRBV5-6 to TRBJ1-2; TRBD1 matches at 10 bases. V shed 4 bases, J shed 7 bases, and the junction held 13 bases outside the gene matches. Germline V lookup: CDR1 SGHDT, CDR2 YYEEEE. The CDR3 extends over 16 amino acids. The chain's CDR3 is CASSLRTGTGVSGYTF. The CDR3 DNA is TGTGCCAGCAGCCTTCGGACCGGGACAGGGGTCTCTGGCTACACCTTC.

The V call is TRBV19, the J call TRBJ2-1, with D possibly being TRBD1 or TRBD2 (5 bases each). Germline V gives CDR1 LNHDA, CDR2 SQIVND (reference sequence). Trimming pared 10 bases from V and 7 bases from J, leaving 20 bases between. The CDR3 totals 14 residues. In nucleotides, the CDR3 is TGTGCCACCAATGCCTGGGGGTACGGGAATGAGCAGTTCTTC. This sequence encodes CATNAWGYGNEQFF.

This clone was seen a handful of times. This CDR3 reads CASSLAGSSYEQYF. CDR3 DNA: TGTGCCAGCAGCTTAGCGGGGAGCTCCTACGAGCAGTACTTC. The gene calls are TRBV11-2 and TRBJ2-7; perhaps TRBD2 as D (5 bases). CDR3 length: 14 residues. Germline CDR1 SGHAT, CDR2 FQNNGV. Between the trimmed V and J ends, which lost 1 base and 0 bases, there was a span of 7 bases.

This clone was counted a single time. The CDR3 DNA follows: TGCGCCAGCAGCTCCGGGCCCGAACTGGGGGGCTACACCTTC. This gives the protein CASSSGPELGGYTF. The rearrangement uses TRBV5-1 and TRBJ1-2; no definite D call. Per the germline V gene, CDR1 is SGHRS and CDR2 is YFSETQ. The V gene lost 3 bases and the J gene lost 8 bases, with 17 bases spanning the gap. The CDR3 has 14 amino acids.